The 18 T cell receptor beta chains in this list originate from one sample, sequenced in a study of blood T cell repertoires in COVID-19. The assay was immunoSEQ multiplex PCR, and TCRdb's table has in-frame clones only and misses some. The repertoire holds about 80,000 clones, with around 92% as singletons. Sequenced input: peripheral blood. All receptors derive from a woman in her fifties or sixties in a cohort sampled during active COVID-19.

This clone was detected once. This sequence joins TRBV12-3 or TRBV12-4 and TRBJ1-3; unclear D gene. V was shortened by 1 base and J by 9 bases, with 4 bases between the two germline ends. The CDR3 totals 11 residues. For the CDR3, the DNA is TGTGCCAGCAGTTTAGGCAGCACCATATATTTT. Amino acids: CASSLGSTIYF.

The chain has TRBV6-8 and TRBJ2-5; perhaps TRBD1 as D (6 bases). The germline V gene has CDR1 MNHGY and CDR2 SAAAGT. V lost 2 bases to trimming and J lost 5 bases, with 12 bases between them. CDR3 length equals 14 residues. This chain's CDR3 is CASSYPTGNETQYF. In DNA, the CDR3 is TGTGCCAGCAGTTACCCAACAGGGAATGAGACCCAGTACTTC.

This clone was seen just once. The CDR3 coding sequence is TGTGCCAGCAGTTACCAGGGGGCAAGCAATCAGCCCCAGCATTTT. As protein: CASSYQGASNQPQHF. The chain combines TRBV6-2 or TRBV6-3 with TRBJ1-5, with 8 bases fitting TRBD1. CDR3 size: 15 residues. V was clipped by 2 bases and J by 1 base; unmatched bases: 1. The V gene's germline CDR1 is MNHEY and CDR2 SVGEGT.

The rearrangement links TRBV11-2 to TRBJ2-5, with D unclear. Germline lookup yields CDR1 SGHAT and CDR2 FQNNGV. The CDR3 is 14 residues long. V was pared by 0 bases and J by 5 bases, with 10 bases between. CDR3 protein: CASSLDGSRETQYF. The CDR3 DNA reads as TGTGCCAGCAGCTTAGATGGTAGCCGGGAGACCCAGTACTTC.

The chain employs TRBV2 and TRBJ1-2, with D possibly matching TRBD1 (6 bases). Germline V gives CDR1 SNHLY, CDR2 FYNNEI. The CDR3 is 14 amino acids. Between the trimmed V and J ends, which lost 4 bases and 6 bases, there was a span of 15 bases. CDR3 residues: CASSVRNRDHGYTF. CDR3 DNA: TGTGCCAGCAGTGTAAGGAACAGGGATCATGGCTACACCTTC.

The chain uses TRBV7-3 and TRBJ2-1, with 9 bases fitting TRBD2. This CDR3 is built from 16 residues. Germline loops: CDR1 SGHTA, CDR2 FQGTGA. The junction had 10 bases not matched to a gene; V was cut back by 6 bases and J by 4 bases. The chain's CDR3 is CASSPHSGSGYNEQFF. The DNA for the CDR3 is TGTGCCAGCAGTCCTCATAGCGGGAGTGGTTACAATGAGCAGTTCTTC.

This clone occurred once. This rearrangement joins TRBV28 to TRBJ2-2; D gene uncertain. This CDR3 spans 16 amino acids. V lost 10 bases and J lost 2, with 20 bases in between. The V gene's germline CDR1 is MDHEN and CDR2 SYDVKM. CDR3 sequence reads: CATRTHVGRNTGELFF. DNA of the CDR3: TGTGCCACCAGGACGCATGTGGGCCGAAACACCGGGGAGCTGTTTTTT.

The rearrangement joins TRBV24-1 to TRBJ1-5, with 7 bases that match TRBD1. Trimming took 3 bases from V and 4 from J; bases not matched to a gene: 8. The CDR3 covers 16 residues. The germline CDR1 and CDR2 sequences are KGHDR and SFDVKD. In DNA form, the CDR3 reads TGTGCCACCAGTGATCCCGGGACAGATACAAATCAGCCCCAGCATTTT. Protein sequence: CATSDPGTDTNQPQHF.

The CDR3: CSSMGDRGMDGRSSYNEQFF. The CDR3 DNA reads as TGCAGCTCGATGGGGGACAGGGGTATGGACGGGCGTTCGTCCTACAATGAGCAGTTCTTC. The V and J genes are TRBV29-1 and TRBJ2-1; 10 nucleotides align to TRBD1. CDR3 length: 20 residues. Germline trimming cut 8 bases from V and 1 base from J; bases unmatched to any gene: 23. Germline V gene data show CDR1 as SQVTM and CDR2 as ANQGSEA.

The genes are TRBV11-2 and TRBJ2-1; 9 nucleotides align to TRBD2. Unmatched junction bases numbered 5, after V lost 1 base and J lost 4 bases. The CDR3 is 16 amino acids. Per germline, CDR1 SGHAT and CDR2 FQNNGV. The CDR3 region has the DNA TGTGCCAGCAGCTTAGGGGCTAGCGGGACTTACAATGAGCAGTTCTTC. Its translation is CASSLGASGTYNEQFF.

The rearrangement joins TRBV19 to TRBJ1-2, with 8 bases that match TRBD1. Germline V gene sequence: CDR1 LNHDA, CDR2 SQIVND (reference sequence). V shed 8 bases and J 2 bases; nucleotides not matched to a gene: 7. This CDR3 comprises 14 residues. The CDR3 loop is CASHPGDRNYGYTF. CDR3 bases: TGTGCCAGTCATCCCGGGGACAGGAACTATGGCTACACCTTC.

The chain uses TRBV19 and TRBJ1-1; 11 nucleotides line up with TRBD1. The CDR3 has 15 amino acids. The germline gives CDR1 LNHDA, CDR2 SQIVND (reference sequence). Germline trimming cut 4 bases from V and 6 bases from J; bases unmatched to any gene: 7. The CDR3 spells CASSKGDRGIAEAFF. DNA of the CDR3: TGTGCCAGTAGTAAAGGGGACAGGGGGATCGCTGAAGCTTTCTTT.

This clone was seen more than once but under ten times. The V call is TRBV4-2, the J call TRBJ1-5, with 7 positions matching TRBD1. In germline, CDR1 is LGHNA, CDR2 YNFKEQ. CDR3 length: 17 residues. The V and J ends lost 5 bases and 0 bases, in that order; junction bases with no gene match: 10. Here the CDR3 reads CASSTNTGEISNQPQHF. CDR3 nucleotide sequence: TGTGCCAGCAGCACTAATACAGGGGAGATTAGCAATCAGCCCCAGCATTTT.

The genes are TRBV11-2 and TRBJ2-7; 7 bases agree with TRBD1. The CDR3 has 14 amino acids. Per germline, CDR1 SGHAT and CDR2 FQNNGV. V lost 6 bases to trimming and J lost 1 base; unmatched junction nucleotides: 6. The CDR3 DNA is TGTGCCAGCAGTCCGGGACAGAAATCCTACGAGCAGTACTTC. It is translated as CASSPGQKSYEQYF.

The CDR3 nucleotides read TGTGCCACCAGCAGAGACAGGGGGCTGGTCGCTTTCTTT. Encoded protein: CATSRDRGLVAFF. This chain links TRBV15 with TRBJ1-1; 8 bases line up with TRBD1. The V segment lost 0 bases and the J segment 11 bases; nucleotides outside the gene matches: 5. Germline CDR1 reads LNHNV; CDR2 reads YYDKDF (reference sequence). The CDR3 covers 13 residues.

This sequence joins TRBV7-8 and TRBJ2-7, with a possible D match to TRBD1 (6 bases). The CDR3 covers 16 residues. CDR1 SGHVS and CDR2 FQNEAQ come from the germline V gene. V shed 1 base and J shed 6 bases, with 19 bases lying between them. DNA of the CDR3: TGTGCCAGCAGCTTAGAAAACAGGGTAGTAGGAGGCGAGCAGTACTTC. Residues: CASSLENRVVGGEQYF.

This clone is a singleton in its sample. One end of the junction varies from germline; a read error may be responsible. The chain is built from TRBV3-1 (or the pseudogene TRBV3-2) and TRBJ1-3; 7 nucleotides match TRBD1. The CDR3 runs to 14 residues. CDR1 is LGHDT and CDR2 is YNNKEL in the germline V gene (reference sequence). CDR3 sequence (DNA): TGTGCCAGCAGCCAATCCGACTCAACCGGGACAGATATTTTT. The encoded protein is CASSQSDSTGTDIF.

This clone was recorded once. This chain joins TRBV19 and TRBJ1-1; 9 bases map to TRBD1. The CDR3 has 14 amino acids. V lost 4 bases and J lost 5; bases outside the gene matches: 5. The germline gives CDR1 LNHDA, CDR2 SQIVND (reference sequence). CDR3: CASSKNRGRTEAFF. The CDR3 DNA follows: TGTGCCAGTAGTAAAAACAGGGGGCGGACTGAAGCTTTCTTT.